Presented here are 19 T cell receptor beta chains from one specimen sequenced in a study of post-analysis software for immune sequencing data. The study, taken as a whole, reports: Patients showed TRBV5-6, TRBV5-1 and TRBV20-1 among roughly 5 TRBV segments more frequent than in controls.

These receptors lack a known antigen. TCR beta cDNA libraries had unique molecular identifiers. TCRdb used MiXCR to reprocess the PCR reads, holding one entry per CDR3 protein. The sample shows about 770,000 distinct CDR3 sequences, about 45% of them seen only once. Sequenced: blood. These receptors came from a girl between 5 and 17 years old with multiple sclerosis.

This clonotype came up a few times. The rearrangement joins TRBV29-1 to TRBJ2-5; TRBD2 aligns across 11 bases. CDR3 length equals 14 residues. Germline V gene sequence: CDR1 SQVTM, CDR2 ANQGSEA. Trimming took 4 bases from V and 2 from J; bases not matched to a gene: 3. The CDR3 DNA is TGCAGCGTTGGGACTAGCGGGCGACAAGAGACCCAGTACTTC. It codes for CSVGTSGRQETQYF.

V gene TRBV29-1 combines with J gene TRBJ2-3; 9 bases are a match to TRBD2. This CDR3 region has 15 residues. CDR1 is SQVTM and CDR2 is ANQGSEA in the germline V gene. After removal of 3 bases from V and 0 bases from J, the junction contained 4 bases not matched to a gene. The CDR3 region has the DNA TGCAGCGTTGAGGCTAGCGGGATGAGCACAGATACGCAGTATTTT. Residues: CSVEASGMSTDTQYF.

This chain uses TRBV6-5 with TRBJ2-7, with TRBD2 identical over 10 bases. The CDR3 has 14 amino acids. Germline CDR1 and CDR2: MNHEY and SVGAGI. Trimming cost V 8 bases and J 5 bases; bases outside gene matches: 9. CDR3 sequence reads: CASRSGRARNEQYF. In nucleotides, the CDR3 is TGTGCCAGCCGGAGCGGGAGGGCGAGGAACGAGCAGTACTTC.

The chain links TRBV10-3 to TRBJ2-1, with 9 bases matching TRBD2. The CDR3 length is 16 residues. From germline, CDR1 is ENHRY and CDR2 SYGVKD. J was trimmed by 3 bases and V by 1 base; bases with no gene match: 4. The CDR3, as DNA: TGTGCCATCAGTGAGTACCTAGCGGGAAGCTACAATGAGCAGTTCTTC. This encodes CAISEYLAGSYNEQFF.

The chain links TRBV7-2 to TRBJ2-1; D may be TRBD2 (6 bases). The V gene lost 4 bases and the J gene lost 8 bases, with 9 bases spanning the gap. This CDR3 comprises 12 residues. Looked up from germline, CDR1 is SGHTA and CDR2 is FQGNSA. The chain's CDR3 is CASSSPSDEQFF. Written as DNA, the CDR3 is TGTGCCAGCAGCTCCCCTAGCGATGAGCAGTTCTTC.

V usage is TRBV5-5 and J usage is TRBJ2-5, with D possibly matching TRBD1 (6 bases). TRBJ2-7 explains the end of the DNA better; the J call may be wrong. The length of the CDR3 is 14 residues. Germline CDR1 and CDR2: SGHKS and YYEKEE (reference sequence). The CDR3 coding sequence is TGTGCCAGCAGCTTTCTAGGGGACACCTACGAGCAGTACTTC. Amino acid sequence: CASSFLGDTYEQYF.

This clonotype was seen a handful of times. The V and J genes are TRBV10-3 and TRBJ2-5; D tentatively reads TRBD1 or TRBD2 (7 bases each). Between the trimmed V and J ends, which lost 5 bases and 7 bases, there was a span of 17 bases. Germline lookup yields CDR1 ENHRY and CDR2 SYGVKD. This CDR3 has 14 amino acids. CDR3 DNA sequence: TGTGCCATCAGTTCCAGCGGGGACAGAGGGACCCAGTACTTC. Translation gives CAISSSGDRGTQYF.

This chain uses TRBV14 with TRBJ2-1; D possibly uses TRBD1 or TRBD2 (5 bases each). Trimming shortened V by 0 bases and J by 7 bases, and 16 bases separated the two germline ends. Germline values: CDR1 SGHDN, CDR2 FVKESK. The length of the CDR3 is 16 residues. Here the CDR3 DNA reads TGTGCCAGCAGCCAAGATGGTGTGGGACCGGGAAATGAGCAGTTCTTC. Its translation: CASSQDGVGPGNEQFF.

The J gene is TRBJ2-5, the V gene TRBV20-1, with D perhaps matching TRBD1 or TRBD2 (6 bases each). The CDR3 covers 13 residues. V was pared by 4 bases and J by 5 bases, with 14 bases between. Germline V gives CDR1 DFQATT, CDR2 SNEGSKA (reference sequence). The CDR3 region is CSAKGGARETQYF. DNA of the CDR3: TGCAGTGCTAAGGGGGGAGCCCGCGAGACCCAGTACTTC.

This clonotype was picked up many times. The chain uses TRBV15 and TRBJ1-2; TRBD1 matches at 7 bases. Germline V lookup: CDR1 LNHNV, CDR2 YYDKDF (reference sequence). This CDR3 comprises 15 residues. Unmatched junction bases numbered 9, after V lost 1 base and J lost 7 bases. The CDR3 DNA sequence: TGTGCCACCAGCAGAGTAAGAACAGGGGCCCTTGGCTACACCTTC. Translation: CATSRVRTGALGYTF.

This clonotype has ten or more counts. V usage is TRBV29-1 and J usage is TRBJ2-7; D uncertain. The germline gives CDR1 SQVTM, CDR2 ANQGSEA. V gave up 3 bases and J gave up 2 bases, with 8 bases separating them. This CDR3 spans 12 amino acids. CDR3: CSVEVPPYEQYF. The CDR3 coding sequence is TGCAGCGTTGAGGTCCCGCCCTACGAGCAGTACTTC.

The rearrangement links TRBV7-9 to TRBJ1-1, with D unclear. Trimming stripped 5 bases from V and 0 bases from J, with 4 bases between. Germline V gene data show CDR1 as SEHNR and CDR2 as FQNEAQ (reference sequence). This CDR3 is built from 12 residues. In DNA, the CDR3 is TGTGCCAGCAGCGCCCTGAACACTGAAGCTTTCTTT. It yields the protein CASSALNTEAFF. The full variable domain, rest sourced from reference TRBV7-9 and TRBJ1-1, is DTGVSQNPRHKITKRGQNVTFRCDPISEHNRLYWYRQTLGQGPEFLTYFQNEAQLEKSRLLSDRFSAERPKGSFSTLEIQRTEQGDSAMYLCASSALNTEAFFGQGTRLTVV.

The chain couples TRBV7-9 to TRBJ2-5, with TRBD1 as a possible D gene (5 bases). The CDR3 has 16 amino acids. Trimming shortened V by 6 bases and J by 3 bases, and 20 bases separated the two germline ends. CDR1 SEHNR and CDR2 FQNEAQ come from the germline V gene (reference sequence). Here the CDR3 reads CASSDLGSGQEETQYF. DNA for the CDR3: TGTGCCAGCAGTGACCTCGGGTCCGGACAAGAAGAGACCCAGTACTTC.

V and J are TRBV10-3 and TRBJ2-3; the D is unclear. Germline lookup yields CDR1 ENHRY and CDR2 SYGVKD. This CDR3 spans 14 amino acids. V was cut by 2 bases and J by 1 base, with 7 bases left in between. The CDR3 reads CAISEGVRTDTQYF. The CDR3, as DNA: TGTGCCATCAGTGAGGGGGTGCGCACAGATACGCAGTATTTT.

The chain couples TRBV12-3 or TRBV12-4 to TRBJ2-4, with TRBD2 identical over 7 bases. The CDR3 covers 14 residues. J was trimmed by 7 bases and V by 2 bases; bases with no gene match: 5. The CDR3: CASSLLGGRNIQYF. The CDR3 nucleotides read TGTGCCAGCAGTTTACTGGGGGGGAGGAACATTCAGTACTTC.

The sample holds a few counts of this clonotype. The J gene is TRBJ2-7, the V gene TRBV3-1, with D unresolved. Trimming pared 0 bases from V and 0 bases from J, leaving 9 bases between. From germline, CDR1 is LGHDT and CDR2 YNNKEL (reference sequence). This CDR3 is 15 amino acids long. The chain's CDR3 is CASSQDRTSSYEQYF. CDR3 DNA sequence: TGTGCCAGCAGCCAAGATAGGACGAGCTCCTACGAGCAGTACTTC.

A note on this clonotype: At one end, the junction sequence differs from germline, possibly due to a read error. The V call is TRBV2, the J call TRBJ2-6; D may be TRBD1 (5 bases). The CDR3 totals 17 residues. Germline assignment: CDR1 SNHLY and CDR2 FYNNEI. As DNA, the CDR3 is TGTGCCAGCAGTGATGAGACACGACGCTCTGGGGCCAACGTCCGGACTTTC. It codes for CASSDETRRSGANVRTF.

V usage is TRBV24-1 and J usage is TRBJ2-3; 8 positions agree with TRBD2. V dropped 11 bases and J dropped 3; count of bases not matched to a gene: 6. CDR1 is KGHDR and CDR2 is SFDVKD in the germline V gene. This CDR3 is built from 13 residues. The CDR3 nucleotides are TGTGCCATCCAGCGGGAGTCTACAGATACGCAGTATTTT. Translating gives CAIQRESTDTQYF.

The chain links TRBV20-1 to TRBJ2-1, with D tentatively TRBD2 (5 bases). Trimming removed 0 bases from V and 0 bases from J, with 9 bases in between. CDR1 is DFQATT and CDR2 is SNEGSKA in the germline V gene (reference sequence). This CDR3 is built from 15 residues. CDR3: CSARDLRGSYNEQFF. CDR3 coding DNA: TGCAGTGCTAGAGATTTACGGGGCTCCTACAATGAGCAGTTCTTC.